This T cell receptor beta chain was sequenced in a study of blood T cell repertoires in COVID-19. This CDR3 is built from 15 residues. Trimming took 1 base from V and 0 from J, leaving 7 bases between them. The V gene's germline CDR1 is SGHNT and CDR2 YENEEA. This clone has a single count. Assay used: immunoSEQ multiplex PCR; TCRdb lists only in-frame clones, some missing. Among about 250,000 clones listed, around 80% were seen once. The rearrangement links TRBV11-3 to TRBJ2-1; no firm D call. This TCR was sampled from a man aged 40-49 years with acute or convalescent COVID-19. Input material: peripheral blood. The CDR3 here is CASSLGYSSYNEQFF. Written as DNA, the CDR3 is TGTGCCAGCAGCTTAGGGTACAGCTCCTACAATGAGCAGTTCTTC.